The sequence of this T cell receptor (beta chain) was determined in a study of cytomegalovirus exposure and HLA in healthy donors. V gave up 5 bases and J gave up 5 bases, with 10 bases separating them. The CDR3 loop spans 13 amino acids. Germline values: CDR1 MNHEY, CDR2 SVGAGI. PCR employed 60 Vbeta and 13 Jbeta primers. The protocol was immunoSEQ multiplex PCR, while the TCRdb copy is restricted to in-frame clones and leaves out a portion. Altogether about 110,000 clones are present, 74% being singletons, with the ten largest covering around 5%. The table lists this clone with a few counts. The clonotype was recovered from a man aged 30-40 years in good health and CMV-seropositive. Sequencing used PBMCs. This chain links TRBV6-5 with TRBJ1-5; D gene ambiguous. The CDR3 DNA is TGTGCCAGCAGTGAATCGACTTATCAGCCCCAGCATTTT. Protein sequence: CASSESTYQPQHF.